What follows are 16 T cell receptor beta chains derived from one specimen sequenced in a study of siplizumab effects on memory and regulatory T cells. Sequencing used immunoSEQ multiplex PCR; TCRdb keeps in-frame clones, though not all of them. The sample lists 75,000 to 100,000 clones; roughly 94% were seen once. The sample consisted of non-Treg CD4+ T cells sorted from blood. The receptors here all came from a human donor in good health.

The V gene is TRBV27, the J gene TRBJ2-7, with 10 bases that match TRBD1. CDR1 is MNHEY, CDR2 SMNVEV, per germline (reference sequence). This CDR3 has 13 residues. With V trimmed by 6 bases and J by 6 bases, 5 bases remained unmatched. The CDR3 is CASRWTGGTEQYF. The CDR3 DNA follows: TGTGCCAGCAGATGGACAGGGGGTACCGAGCAGTACTTC.

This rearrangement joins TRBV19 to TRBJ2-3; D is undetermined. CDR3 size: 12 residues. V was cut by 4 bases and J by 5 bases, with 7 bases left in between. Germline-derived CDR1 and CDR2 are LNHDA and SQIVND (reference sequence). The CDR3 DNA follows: TGTGCCAGTAGTACGGGTGGAGATACGCAGTATTTT. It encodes CASSTGGDTQYF.

CDR3: CASSPSRVNTEAFF. The CDR3 coding sequence is TGTGCCAGCAGTCCGTCCAGGGTGAACACTGAAGCTTTCTTT. The V call is TRBV28, the J call TRBJ1-1; TRBD1 is a possible D gene (5 bases). Trimming removed 5 bases from V and 0 bases from J, with 10 bases in between. The CDR3 is 14 amino acids. Germline V gene sequence: CDR1 MDHEN, CDR2 SYDVKM.

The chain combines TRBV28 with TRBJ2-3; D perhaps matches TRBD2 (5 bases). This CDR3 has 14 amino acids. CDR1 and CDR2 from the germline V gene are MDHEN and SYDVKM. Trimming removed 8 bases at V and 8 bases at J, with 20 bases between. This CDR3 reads CASWDSADSATQYF. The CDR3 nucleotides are TGTGCCAGCTGGGATAGCGCTGATTCGGCTACGCAGTATTTT. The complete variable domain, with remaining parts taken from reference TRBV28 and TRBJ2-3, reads DVKVTQSSRYLVKRTGEKVFLECVQDMDHENMFWYRQDPGLGLRLIYFSYDVKMKEKGDIPEGYSVSREKKERFSLILESASTNQTSMYLCASWDSADSATQYFGPGTRLTVL.

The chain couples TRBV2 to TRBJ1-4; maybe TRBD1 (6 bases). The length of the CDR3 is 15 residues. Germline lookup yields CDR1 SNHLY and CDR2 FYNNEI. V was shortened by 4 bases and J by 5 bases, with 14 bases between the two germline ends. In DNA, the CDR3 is TGTGCCAGCAGTGGCCAGGGGCGCTCCAATGAAAAACTGTTTTTT. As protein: CASSGQGRSNEKLFF.

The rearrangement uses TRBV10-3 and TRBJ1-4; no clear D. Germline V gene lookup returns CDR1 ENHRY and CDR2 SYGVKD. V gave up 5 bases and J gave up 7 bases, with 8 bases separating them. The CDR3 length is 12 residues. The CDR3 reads CAISRNSEKLFF. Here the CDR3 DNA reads TGTGCCATCAGTAGAAACAGTGAAAAACTGTTTTTT.

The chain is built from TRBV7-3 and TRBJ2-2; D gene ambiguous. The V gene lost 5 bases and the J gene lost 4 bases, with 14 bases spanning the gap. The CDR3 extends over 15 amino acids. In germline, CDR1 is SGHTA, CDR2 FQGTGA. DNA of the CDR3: TGTGCCAGCAGCCCCAACCCTGGGGTCACCGGGGAGCTGTTTTTT. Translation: CASSPNPGVTGELFF.

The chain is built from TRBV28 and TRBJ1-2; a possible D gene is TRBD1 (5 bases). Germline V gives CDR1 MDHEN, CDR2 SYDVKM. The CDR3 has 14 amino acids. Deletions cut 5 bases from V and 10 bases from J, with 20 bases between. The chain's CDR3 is CASSMWGTRMTYTF. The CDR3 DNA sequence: TGTGCCAGCAGTATGTGGGGGACGAGAATGACCTACACCTTC.

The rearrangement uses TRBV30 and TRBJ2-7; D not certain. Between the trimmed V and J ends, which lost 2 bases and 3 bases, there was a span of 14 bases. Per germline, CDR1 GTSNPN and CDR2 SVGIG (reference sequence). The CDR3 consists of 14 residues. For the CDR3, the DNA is TGTGCCTGGAGTCGCGAATCCCTAGGCTACGAGCAGTACTTC. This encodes CAWSRESLGYEQYF.

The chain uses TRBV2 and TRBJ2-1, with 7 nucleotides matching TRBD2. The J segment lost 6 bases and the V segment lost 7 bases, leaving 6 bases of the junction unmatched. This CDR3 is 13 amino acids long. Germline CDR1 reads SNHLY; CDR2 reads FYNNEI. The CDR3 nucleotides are TGTGCCAGCAAGCGGGATCCCTCCAATGAGCAGTTCTTC. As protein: CASKRDPSNEQFF. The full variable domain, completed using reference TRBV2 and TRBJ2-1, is EPEVTQTPSHQVTQMGQEVILRCVPISNHLYFYWYRQILGQKVEFLVSFYNNEISEKSEIFDDQFSVERPDGSNFTLKIRSTKLEDSAMYFCASKRDPSNEQFFGPGTRLTVL.

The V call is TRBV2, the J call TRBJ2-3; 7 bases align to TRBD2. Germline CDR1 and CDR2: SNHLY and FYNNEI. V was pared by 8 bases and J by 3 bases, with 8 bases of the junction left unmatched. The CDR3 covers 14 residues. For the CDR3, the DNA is TGTGCCAGCGTGCGGGACGGGAGGACAGATACGCAGTATTTT. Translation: CASVRDGRTDTQYF.

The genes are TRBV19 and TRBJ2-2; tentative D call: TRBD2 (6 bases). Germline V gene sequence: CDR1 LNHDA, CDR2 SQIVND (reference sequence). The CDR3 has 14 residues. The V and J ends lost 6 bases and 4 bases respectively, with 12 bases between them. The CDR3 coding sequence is TGTGCCAGTAGAGGAGGAGGGCTCACCGGGGAGCTGTTTTTT. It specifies CASRGGGLTGELFF.

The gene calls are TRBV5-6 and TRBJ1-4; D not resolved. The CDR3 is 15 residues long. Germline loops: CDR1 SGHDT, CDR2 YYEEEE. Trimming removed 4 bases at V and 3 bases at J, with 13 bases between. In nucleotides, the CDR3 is TGTGCCAGCAGCCTGACGACCGGGGCTAATGAAAAACTGTTTTTT. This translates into CASSLTTGANEKLFF.

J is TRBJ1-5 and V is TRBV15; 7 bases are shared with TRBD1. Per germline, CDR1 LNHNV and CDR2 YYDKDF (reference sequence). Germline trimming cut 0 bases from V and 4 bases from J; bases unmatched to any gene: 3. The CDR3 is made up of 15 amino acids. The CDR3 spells CATSRDPGGNQPQHF. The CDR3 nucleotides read TGTGCCACCAGCAGAGATCCAGGGGGTAATCAGCCCCAGCATTTT.

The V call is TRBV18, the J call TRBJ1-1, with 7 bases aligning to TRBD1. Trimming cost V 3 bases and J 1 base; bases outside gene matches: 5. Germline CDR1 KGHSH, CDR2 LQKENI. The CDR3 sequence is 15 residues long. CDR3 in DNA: TGTGCCAGCTCACCCGACAGGGCGAAGAACACTGAAGCTTTCTTT. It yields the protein CASSPDRAKNTEAFF.

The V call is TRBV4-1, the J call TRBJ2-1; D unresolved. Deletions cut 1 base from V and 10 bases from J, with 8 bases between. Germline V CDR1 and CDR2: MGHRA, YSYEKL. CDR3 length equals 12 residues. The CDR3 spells CASSQVEGEQFF. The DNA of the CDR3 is TGCGCCAGCAGCCAAGTGGAAGGCGAGCAGTTCTTC.